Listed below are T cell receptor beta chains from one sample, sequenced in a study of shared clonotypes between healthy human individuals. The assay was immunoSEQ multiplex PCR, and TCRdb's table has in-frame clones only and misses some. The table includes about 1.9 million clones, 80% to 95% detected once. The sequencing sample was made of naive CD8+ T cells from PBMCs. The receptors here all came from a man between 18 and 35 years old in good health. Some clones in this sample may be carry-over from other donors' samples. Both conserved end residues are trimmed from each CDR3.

ASSPSVTGLAKNIQY	TRBJ2-4	TRBV7-6
ASRGLAEGGHEQF	TRBJ2-1	TRBV28
ASSGKDREPYEQY	TRBJ2-7	TRBV19
ASSLGSRLAGSLETQY	TRBJ2-5	TRBV18
ASSLARTGGETQY	TRBJ2-5	TRBV5-1
ASSAWTGGARDYGYT	TRBJ1-2	TRBV6-1
ASTYGTSGQSEQF	TRBJ2-1	TRBV27
SARDRVADTQY	TRBJ2-3	TRBV29-1
ASSQDFTGTAYEQY	TRBJ2-7	TRBV4-1
ASSLGLAFNYEQY	TRBJ2-7	TRBV5-1
ASSVLYRGSYEQY	TRBJ2-7	TRBV6-1
ASSIRGLSYEQY	TRBJ2-7	TRBV28
AISESRDTLGTGELF	TRBJ2-2	TRBV10-3
ASSLGARQDSSYNEQF	TRBJ2-1	TRBV9
ASSLSWTSGGNEQF	TRBJ2-1	TRBV7-6
ASTLGLAEDTDTQY	TRBJ2-3	TRBV7-9
SVPEGIAGELF	TRBJ2-2	TRBV29-1
ASSSSWDSANYGYT	TRBJ1-2	TRBV7-2
ASSPGTTESYEQY	TRBJ2-7	TRBV4-2
ASTGTGIGLEQY	NA	TRBV2
ASSESRHSYEQY	TRBJ2-7	TRBV10-1
ASSLGRQGFNEKLF	TRBJ1-4	TRBV11-2
AISETRAGRGYEQY	TRBJ2-7	TRBV10-3
ATSREEGSSYEQY	TRBJ2-7	TRBV15
ASSPRGGHEQY	TRBJ2-7	TRBV13
ASSPGRGGEQY	TRBJ2-7	TRBV7-7
ASSQGPYSISGNTIY	TRBJ1-3	TRBV28
ASSIDWGDTEAF	TRBJ1-1	TRBV19
ASSQEDGRTSTNEKLF	TRBJ1-4	TRBV4-1
ASSLSTDTGELF	TRBJ2-2	TRBV27
ASSSRTGQDYGYT	TRBJ1-2	TRBV7-9
ASSLSGKQPQH	TRBJ1-5	TRBV7-8
AWSWGGGPYEQY	TRBJ2-7	TRBV30
ASSMSRDSNQPQH	TRBJ1-5	TRBV19
ASSFVGKLDEQF	TRBJ2-1	TRBV27
ASSQAGVVGYNEQF	TRBJ2-1	TRBV14
ASGTTPNYGYT	TRBJ1-2	TRBV12-5
ASSPGTGRYEQY	TRBJ2-7	TRBV6-5
SARDSAYEQY	TRBJ2-7	TRBV29-1
AISESVAGVEADTGELF	TRBJ2-2	TRBV10-3
ASSLLAGSTYEQY	TRBJ2-7	TRBV27
ASSDGEGLRIWELF	TRBJ2-2	TRBV2
ASSSGGNEQF	TRBJ2-1	TRBV7-3
ASSGQDRREQY	TRBJ2-7	TRBV9
ASSEFGMNTEAF	TRBJ1-1	TRBV25-1
ASSQGPGGRLADNNEQF	TRBJ2-1	TRBV4-2
ASSLRLLRQGYEQY	TRBJ2-7	TRBV5-6
AIGTGKYVGELF	TRBJ2-2	TRBV10-3
ATHDRDRPYNEQF	TRBJ2-1	TRBV15
ASSLLRTSGTDTQY	TRBJ2-3	TRBV27
ASSSGLAVYSYEQY	TRBJ2-7	TRBV28